These T cell receptor beta chains were read from a single sample in a study of blood T cell repertoires in COVID-19. Clones were sequenced by immunoSEQ multiplex PCR, and TCRdb holds only the in-frame ones, with some missing. The sample holds 200,000 to 250,000 clones, approximately 86% seen once. The sequenced material came from peripheral blood. These receptors were obtained from a woman between 50 and 59 years old with COVID-19, enrolled during active disease. Both conserved end residues are part of each CDR3. A D gene is named only where the DNA matches it firmly. Size is stated for part of the rows, as once, few or many counts, or as a class when the clone is expanded.

j_gene | abundance | d_gene | v_gene | CDR3nt | CDR3aa
TRBJ1-1 | - | - | TRBV5-1 | TGCGCCAGCAGCTTAGGGGAGGGAACTGAAGCTTTCTTT | CASSLGEGTEAFF
TRBJ1-5 | few | - | TRBV5-5 | TGTGCCAGCAGCCGGACAGGCAATCAGCCCCAGCATTTT | CASSRTGNQPQHF
TRBJ1-3 | - | - | TRBV30 | TGTGCCTGGAGGGCCGGAGGGAACACCATATATTTT | CAWRAGGNTIYF
TRBJ2-3 | - | TRBD1 | TRBV27 | TGTGCCAGCAGTCAGGGACAGGTTCTACCAGATACGCAGTATTTT | CASSQGQVLPDTQYF
TRBJ2-5 | once | TRBD2 | TRBV6-6 | TGTGCCAGCAGTCTTCATCGACTAGCGGGGGGGCAGGAGACCCAGTACTTC | CASSLHRLAGGQETQYF
TRBJ1-2 | - | TRBD1 | TRBV10-1 | TGCGCCAGCAGCGTGGACAGGGGTCGTGGCTACACCTTC | CASSVDRGRGYTF
TRBJ2-2 | - | - | TRBV9 | TGTGCCAGCAGCGTAGTTCCCAGCACCGGGGAGCTGTTTTTT | CASSVVPSTGELFF
TRBJ1-2 | - | TRBD1 | TRBV10-2 | TGCGCCAGCAGTGAGTCAGGGGGCGGATATGGCTACACCTTC | CASSESGGGYGYTF
TRBJ2-1 | - | TRBD2 | TRBV7-8 | TGTGCCAGCAGCTTACAGCGGGGGGGCCCCTACAATGAGCAGTTCTTC | CASSLQRGGPYNEQFF
TRBJ2-5 | - | TRBD2 | TRBV9 | TGTGCCAGCAGCGTGGGACTAGCGGCCCTAGGGACCCAGTACTTC | CASSVGLAALGTQYF
TRBJ2-3 | - | - | TRBV28 | TGTGCCAGCAGCCCCCTCAGGGCCCCAGATACGCAGTATTTT | CASSPLRAPDTQYF
TRBJ1-1 | - | TRBD1 | TRBV7-9 | TGTGCCAGCAGCTTGGGACAGGGGGGGAACACTGAAGCTTTCTTT | CASSLGQGGNTEAFF
TRBJ2-1 | - | TRBD2 | TRBV14 | TGTGCCAGCAGCCAGTGGACTAGCGGGTACAATGAGCAGTTCTTC | CASSQWTSGYNEQFF
TRBJ2-3 | - | - | TRBV21-1 | TGTGCCAGCAGCCCCTCGGCAGATACGCAGTATTTT | CASSPSADTQYF
TRBJ1-3 | - | - | TRBV28 | TGTGCCACCTATGAAGGGGCAGGGGGAAACACCATATATTTT | CATYEGAGGNTIYF
TRBJ1-6 | - | - | TRBV10-3 | TGTGCCGTGCAGGGTACCTCTAATTCACCCCTCCACTTT | CAVQGTSNSPLHF
TRBJ2-1 | - | - | TRBV21-1 | TGTGCCAGCAGCAAACTGGGTTTTGGGGGCTACTCCTCCTACAATGAGCAGTTCTTC | CASSKLGFGGYSSYNEQFF
TRBJ2-7 | few | TRBD1 | TRBV11-2 | TGTGCCAGCAGCTTAGTAAGGGGGCATCAGTACTTC | CASSLVRGHQYF
TRBJ2-5 | once | TRBD2 | TRBV6-6 | TGTGCCAGCAGTACCTCCGGGACTAGCAAGACCCAGTACTTC | CASSTSGTSKTQYF
TRBJ1-2 | - | TRBD1 | TRBV11-3 | TGTGCCAGCAGCTTAAGGCTGACAGGGACGATCTATGGCTACACCTTC | CASSLRLTGTIYGYTF
TRBJ1-5 | - | - | TRBV28 | TGTGCCAGCAGTTTTTCGACTCTTCAGCCCCAGCATTTT | CASSFSTLQPQHF
TRBJ1-2 | - | - | TRBV30 | TGTGCCTCCCAGGATGGCTACACCTTC | CASQDGYTF
TRBJ2-5 | - | TRBD2 | TRBV7-8 | TGTGCCAGCAGCTTGGCCCTAGCGGGGGGTCAAGAGACCCAGTACTTC | CASSLALAGGQETQYF
TRBJ2-7 | once | - | TRBV6-1 | TGTGCCAGCAGTGAAGCAGGAGGGTATGTGCAGTACTTC | CASSEAGGYVQYF
TRBJ2-1 | - | - | TRBV7-3 | TGTGCCAGCAGCTCACAGTGGAATGAGCAGTTCTTC | CASSSQWNEQFF
TRBJ1-2 | - | - | TRBV3-1/TRBV3-2 | TGTGCCAGCAGCCAAGAAGAACGGAGGTACACCTTC | CASSQEERRYTF
TRBJ2-5 | - | TRBD1 | TRBV18 | TGTGCCAGCTCACCCTACCAACAGGGGACGGGAGAGACCCAGTACTTC | CASSPYQQGTGETQYF
TRBJ1-1 | - | TRBD1 | TRBV18 | TGTGCCAGCTCACCCTGGGTACAGGGGCTGAACACTGAAGCTTTCTTT | CASSPWVQGLNTEAFF
TRBJ2-1 | - | TRBD2 | TRBV19 | TGTGCCAGTAGTATAGGGGGGGGAGGTTCCGTAAATGAGCAGTTCTTC | CASSIGGGGSVNEQFF
TRBJ1-3 | - | - | TRBV13 | TGTGCCAGCAGCCCGGACACGGCTATATATTTT | CASSPDTAIYF
TRBJ2-2 | - | TRBD1 | TRBV4-3 | TGCGCCAGCAGCCTGGAACAGGGGGCGGTCGGGGAGCTGTTTTTT | CASSLEQGAVGELFF
TRBJ2-5 | - | - | TRBV11-3 | TGTGCCAGCAGCTTAGTATTCAGGGTCCAAGAGACCCAGTACTTC | CASSLVFRVQETQYF
TRBJ1-2 | - | TRBD1 | TRBV27 | TGTGCCAGCAGTCCCCGACAGGGGGGCTACACCTTC | CASSPRQGGYTF
TRBJ2-1 | - | TRBD2 | TRBV11-1 | TGTGCCAGCAGCTTAGTAGGGTCGGGGGGAAATGAGCAGTTCTTC | CASSLVGSGGNEQFF
TRBJ1-2 | few | - | TRBV10-3 | TGTGCCATCAGTGGGGGGACAAGTCGATCATTGGATGGCTACACCTTC | CAISGGTSRSLDGYTF
TRBJ2-7 | - | - | TRBV30 | TGTGCCTGGAGTGTACCGCCAGGGGACGAGCAGTACTTC | CAWSVPPGDEQYF
TRBJ2-3 | - | - | TRBV7-2 | TGTGCCAGCAGCTTAATCAGGGGAGGCACAGATACGCAGTATTTT | CASSLIRGGTDTQYF
TRBJ2-7 | - | TRBD2 | TRBV2 | TGTGCCAGCAGGGACGGACTAGCGGGGGGCCGGTCTATTTACGAGCAGTACTTC | CASRDGLAGGRSIYEQYF
TRBJ1-1 | few | - | TRBV19 | TGTGCCAGTATGGGGGGGAACACTGAAGCTTTCTTT | CASMGGNTEAFF
TRBJ2-7 | - | - | TRBV5-1 | TGCGCCAGCAGCTTGGACAGGGCCGTCGAGCAGTACTTC | CASSLDRAVEQYF